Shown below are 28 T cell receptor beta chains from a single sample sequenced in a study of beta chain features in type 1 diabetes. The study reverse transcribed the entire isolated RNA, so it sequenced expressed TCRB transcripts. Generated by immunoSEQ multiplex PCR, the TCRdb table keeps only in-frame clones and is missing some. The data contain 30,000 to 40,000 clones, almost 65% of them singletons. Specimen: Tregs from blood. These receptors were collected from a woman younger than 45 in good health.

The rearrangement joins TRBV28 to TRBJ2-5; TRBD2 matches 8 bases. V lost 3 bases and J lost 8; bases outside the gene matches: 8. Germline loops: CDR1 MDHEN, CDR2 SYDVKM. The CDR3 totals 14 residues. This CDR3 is CASSFLAGRGTQYF. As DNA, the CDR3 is TGTGCCAGCAGTTTCCTAGCGGGCCGGGGAACCCAGTACTTC.

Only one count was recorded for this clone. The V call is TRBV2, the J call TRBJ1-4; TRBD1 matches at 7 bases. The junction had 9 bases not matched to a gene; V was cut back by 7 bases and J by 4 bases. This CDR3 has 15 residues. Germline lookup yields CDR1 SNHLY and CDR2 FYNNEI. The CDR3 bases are TGTGCCAGCACCAGAGTGGGGACAGTTAATGAAAAACTGTTTTTT. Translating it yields CASTRVGTVNEKLFF.

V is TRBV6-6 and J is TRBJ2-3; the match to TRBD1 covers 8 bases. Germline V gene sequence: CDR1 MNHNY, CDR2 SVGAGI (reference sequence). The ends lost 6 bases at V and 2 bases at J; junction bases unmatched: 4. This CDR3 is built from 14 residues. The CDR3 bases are TGTGCCAGCAGACCCCAGGGGGCCACAGATACGCAGTATTTT. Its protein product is CASRPQGATDTQYF.

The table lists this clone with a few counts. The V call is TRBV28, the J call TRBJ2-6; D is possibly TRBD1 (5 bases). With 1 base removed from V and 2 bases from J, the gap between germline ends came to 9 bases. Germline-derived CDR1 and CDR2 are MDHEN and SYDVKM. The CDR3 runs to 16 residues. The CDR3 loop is CASSLSGRAGANVLTF. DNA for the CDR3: TGTGCCAGCAGTTTATCTGGCAGGGCTGGGGCCAACGTCCTGACTTTC.

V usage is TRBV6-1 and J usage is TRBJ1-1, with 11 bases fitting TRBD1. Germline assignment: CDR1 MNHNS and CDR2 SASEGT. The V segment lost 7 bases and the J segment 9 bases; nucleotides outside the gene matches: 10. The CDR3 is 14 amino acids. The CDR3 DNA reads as TGTGCCAGCAAAGGACAGGGGGCGTCTTTGCAAGCTTTCTTT. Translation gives CASKGQGASLQAFF.

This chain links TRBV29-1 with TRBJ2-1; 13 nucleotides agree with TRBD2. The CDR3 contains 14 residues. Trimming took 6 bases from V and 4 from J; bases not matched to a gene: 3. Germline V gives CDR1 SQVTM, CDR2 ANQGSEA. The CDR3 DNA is TGCAGCGTGACGGGACTAGCGGGATACAATGAGCAGTTCTTC. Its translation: CSVTGLAGYNEQFF.

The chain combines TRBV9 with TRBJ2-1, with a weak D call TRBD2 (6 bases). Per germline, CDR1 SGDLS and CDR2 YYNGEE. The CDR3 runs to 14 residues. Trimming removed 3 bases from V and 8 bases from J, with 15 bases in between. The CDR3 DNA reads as TGTGCCAGCAGCGGCCGGGGAGGAGCCTATGAGCAGTTCTTC. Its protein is CASSGRGGAYEQFF. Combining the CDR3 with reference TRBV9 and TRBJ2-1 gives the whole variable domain DSGVTQTPKHLITATGQRVTLRCSPRSGDLSVYWYQQSLDQGLQFLIQYYNGEERAKGNILERFSAQQFPDLHSELNLSSLELGDSALYFCASSGRGGAYEQFFGPGTRLTVL.

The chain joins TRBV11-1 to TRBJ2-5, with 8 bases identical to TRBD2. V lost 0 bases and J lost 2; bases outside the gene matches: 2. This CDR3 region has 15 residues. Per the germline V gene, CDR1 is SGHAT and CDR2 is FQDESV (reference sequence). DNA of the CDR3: TGTGCCAGCAGCTTAGCGCCTAGCGGGCAAGAGACCCAGTACTTC. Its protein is CASSLAPSGQETQYF. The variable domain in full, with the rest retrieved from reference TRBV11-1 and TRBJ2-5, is EAEVAQSPRYKITEKSQAVAFWCDPISGHATLYWYRQILGQGPELLVQFQDESVVDDSQLPKDRFSAERLKGVDSTLKIQPAELGDSAMYLCASSLAPSGQETQYFGPGTRLLVL.

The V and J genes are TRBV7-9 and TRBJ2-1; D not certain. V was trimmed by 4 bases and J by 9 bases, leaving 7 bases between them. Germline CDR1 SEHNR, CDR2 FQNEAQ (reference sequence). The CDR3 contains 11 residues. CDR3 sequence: CASSSGIEQFF. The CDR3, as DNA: TGTGCCAGCAGCTCAGGTATTGAGCAGTTCTTC. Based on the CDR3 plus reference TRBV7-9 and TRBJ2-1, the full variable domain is DTGVSQNPRHKITKRGQNVTFRCDPISEHNRLYWYRQTLGQGPEFLTYFQNEAQLEKSRLLSDRFSAERPKGSFSTLEIQRTEQGDSAMYLCASSSGIEQFFGPGTRLTVL.

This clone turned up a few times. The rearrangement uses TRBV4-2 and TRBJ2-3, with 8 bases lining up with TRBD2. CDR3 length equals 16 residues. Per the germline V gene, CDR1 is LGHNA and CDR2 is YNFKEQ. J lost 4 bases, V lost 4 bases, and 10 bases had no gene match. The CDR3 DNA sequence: TGTGCCAGCAGCCTCCGCAGCAGCGGGAGCCCAGATACGCAGTATTTT. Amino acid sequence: CASSLRSSGSPDTQYF.

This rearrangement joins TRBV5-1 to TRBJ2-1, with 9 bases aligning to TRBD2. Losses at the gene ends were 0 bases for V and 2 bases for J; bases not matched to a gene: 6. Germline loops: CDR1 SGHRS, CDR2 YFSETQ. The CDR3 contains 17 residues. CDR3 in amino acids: CASSLASSGITYNEQFF. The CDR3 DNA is TGCGCCAGCAGCTTGGCCTCTAGCGGGATTACCTACAATGAGCAGTTCTTC.

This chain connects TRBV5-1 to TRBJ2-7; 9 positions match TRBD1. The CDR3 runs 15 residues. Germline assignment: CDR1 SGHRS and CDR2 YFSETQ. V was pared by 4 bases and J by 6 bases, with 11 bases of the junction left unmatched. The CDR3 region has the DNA TGCGCCAGCAGCCTAACAGGGGGCGCCGGGAGCGAGCAGTACTTC. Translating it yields CASSLTGGAGSEQYF.

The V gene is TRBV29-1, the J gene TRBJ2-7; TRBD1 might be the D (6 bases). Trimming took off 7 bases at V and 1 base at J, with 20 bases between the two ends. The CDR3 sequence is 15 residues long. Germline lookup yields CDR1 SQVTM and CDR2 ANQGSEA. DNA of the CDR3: TGCAGCGCCCGGCGAGGGGGTTACAGTTCCTACGAGCAGTACTTC. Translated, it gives CSARRGGYSSYEQYF.

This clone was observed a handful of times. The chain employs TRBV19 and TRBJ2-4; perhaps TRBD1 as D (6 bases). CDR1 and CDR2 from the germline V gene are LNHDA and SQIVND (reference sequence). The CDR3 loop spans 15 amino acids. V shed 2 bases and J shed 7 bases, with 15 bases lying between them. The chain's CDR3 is CASSISTGKINIQYF. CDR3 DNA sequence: TGTGCCAGTAGTATAAGTACAGGGAAGATCAACATTCAGTACTTC.

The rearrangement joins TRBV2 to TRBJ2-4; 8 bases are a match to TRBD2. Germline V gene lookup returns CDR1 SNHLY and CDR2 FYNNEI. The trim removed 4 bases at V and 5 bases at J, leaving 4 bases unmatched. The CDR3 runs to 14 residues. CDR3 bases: TGTGCCAGCAGTGGCCGGGGACTAGAAAACATTCAGTACTTC. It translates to CASSGRGLENIQYF.

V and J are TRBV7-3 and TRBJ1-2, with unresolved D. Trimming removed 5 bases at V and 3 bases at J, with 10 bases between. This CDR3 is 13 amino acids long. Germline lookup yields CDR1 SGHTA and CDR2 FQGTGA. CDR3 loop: CASSPHMDYGYTF. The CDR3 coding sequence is TGTGCCAGCAGCCCACACATGGACTATGGCTACACCTTC.

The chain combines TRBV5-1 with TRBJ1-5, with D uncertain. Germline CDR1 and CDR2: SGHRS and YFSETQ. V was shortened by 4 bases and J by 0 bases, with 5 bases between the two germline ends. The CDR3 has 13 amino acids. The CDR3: CASSLYSNQPQHF. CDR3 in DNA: TGCGCCAGCAGCCTATATAGCAATCAGCCCCAGCATTTT.

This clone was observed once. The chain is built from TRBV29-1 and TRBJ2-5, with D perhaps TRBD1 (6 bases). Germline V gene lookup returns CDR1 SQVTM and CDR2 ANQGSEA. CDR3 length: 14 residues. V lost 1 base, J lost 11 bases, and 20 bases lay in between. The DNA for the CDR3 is TGCAGCGTTGAAGGAATTCCGGGACACCGGTGGCAGTACTTC. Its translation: CSVEGIPGHRWQYF.

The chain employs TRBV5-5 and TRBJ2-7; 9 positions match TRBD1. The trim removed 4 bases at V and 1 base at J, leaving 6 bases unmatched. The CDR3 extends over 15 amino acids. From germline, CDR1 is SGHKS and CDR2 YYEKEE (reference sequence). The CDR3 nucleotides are TGTGCCAGCAGCAGACGGGACAGGGATTCCTACGAGCAGTACTTC. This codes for CASSRRDRDSYEQYF.

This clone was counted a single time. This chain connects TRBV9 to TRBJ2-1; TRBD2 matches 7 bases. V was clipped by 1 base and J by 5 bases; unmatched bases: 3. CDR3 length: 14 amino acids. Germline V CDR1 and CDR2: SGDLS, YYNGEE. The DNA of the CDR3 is TGTGCCAGCAGCGTACGACTAGCCCACAATGAGCAGTTCTTC. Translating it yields CASSVRLAHNEQFF.

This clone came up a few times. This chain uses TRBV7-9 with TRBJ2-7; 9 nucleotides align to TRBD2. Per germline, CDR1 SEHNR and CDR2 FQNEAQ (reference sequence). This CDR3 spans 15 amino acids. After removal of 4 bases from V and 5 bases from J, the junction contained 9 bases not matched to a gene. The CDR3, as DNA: TGTGCCAGCAGCTGGGGTAGCGGGAGATTGGACGAGCAGTACTTC. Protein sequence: CASSWGSGRLDEQYF. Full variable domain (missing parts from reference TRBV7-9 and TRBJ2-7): DTGVSQNPRHKITKRGQNVTFRCDPISEHNRLYWYRQTLGQGPEFLTYFQNEAQLEKSRLLSDRFSAERPKGSFSTLEIQRTEQGDSAMYLCASSWGSGRLDEQYFGPGTRLTVT.

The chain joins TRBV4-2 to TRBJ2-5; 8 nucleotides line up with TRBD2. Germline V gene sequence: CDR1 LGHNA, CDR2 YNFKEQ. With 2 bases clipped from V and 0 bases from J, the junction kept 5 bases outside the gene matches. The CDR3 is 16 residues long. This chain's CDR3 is CASSQRAGGNQETQYF. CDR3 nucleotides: TGTGCCAGCAGCCAACGGGCGGGGGGAAACCAAGAGACCCAGTACTTC.

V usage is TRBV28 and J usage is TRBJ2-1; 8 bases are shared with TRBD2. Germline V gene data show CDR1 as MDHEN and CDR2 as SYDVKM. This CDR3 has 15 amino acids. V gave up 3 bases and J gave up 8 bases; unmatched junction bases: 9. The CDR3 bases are TGTGCCAGCAGTTTGATTAGCGGGATGTGGGATGAGCAGTTCTTC. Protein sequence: CASSLISGMWDEQFF.

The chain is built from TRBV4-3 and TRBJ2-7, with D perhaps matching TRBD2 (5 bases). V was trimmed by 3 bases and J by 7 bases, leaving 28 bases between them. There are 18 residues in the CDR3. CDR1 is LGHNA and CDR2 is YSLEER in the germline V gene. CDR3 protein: CASSHKALYRGSFREQYF. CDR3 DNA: TGCGCCAGCAGCCACAAAGCCTTATACAGAGGGTCGTTTAGGGAGCAGTACTTC.

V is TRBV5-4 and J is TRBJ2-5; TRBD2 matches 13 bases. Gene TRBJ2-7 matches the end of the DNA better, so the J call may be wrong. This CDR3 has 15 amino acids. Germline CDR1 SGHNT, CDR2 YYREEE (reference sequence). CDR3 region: CASSRTSGSPYEQYF. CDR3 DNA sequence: TGTGCCAGCAGCCGGACTAGCGGGAGTCCCTACGAGCAGTACTTC.

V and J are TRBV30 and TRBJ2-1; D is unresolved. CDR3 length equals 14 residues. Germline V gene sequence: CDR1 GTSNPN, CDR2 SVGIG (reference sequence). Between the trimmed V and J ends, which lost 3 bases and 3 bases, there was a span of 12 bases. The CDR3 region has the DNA TGTGCCTGGAGAAAAAGTAACATCTACAATGAGCAGTTCTTC. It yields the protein CAWRKSNIYNEQFF.

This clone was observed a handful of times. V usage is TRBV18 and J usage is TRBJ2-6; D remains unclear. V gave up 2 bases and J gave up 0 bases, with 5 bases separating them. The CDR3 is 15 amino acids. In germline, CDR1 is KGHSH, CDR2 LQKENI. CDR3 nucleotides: TGTGCCAGCTCACCAGCCAGCTCTGGGGCCAACGTCCTGACTTTC. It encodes CASSPASSGANVLTF.

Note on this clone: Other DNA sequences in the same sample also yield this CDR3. The chain's CDR3 is CASSTGTGENTQYF. CDR3 bases: TGTGCCAGTAGTACTGGGACAGGGGAGAATACGCAGTATTTT. The rearrangement links TRBV19 to TRBJ2-3; 10 nucleotides line up with TRBD1. Germline CDR1 and CDR2: LNHDA and SQIVND (reference sequence). The CDR3 totals 14 residues. Trimming cost V 4 bases and J 7 bases; bases outside gene matches: 5. The full variable domain, rest sourced from reference TRBV19 and TRBJ2-3, is DGGITQSPKYLFRKEGQNVTLSCEQNLNHDAMYWYRQDPGQGLRLIYYSQIVNDFQKGDIAEGYSVSREKKESFPLTVTSAQKNPTAFYLCASSTGTGENTQYFGPGTRLTVL.